Listed below are T cell receptor beta chains from one sample, sequenced in a study of tumor-infiltrating lymphocytes in primary liver carcinoma. Each CDR3 protein is one row after TCRdb ran MiXCR on the multiplex PCR reads. Of approximately 73,000 distinct CDR3 sequences listed, approximately 74% are singletons. Material for sequencing was liver tumor tissue from sampling region 4. The receptors come from a man aged 35 to 55 with primary liver carcinoma and hepatitis B virus infection. The CDR3 runs from the conserved cysteine through the conserved F or W. Fields, in order: J gene, D gene, clone size, V gene, CDR3 length, CDR3 DNA, CDR3 protein. D genes are given only for firm matches. Clone size, where shown, is once, few, many, or a class for clones that have expanded.

j_gene: TRBJ2-4
d_gene: TRBD2
abundance: NA
v_gene: TRBV6-1
len: 15
CDR3nt: TGTGCCAGCAGCCTGACCGGGGGGGCCAAAAACATTCAGTGCTTC
CDR3aa: CASSLTGGAKNIQCF

j_gene: TRBJ2-3
d_gene: TRBD2
abundance: NA
v_gene: TRBV6-1
len: 18
CDR3nt: TGTGCCAGCAGTGAACCAGCTAGCGGGCTGTATAGTACAGATACACAGTATTTT
CDR3aa: CASSEPASGLYSTDTQYF

j_gene: TRBJ2-1
d_gene: TRBD1
abundance: NA
v_gene: TRBV6-2/TRBV6-3
len: 13
CDR3nt: TGTGCCAGCAGTTACATGTCAGGGACAGGGGGGTTCTTC
CDR3aa: CASSYMSGTGGFF

j_gene: TRBJ2-7
d_gene: TRBD1
abundance: NA
v_gene: TRBV11-2
len: 15
CDR3nt: TGTGCCATCAGCCAATATTCGCGAGGGGGCTACGAACAGTACTTC
CDR3aa: CAISQYSRGGYEQYF

j_gene: TRBJ2-2
d_gene: NA
abundance: many
v_gene: TRBV5-5
len: 15
CDR3nt: TGTGCCAGCAGCTTGTCAGGGGAACACACCGGGGAGCTGTTTTTT
CDR3aa: CASSLSGEHTGELFF

j_gene: TRBJ1-5
d_gene: NA
abundance: NA
v_gene: TRBV4-1
len: 15
CDR3nt: TGCGCCAGCAGCCAAGGCGGACATGGGGGACAGCCCCAGCATTTT
CDR3aa: CASSQGGHGGQPQHF

j_gene: TRBJ2-1
d_gene: NA
abundance: NA
v_gene: TRBV4-1
len: 17
CDR3nt: TGCGCCAGTAGCGGCTTTGGCATAGGGATCTCCTACGATGAGCAGTTCTTC
CDR3aa: CASSGFGIGISYDEQFF

j_gene: TRBJ1-2
d_gene: NA
abundance: NA
v_gene: TRBV5-5
len: 15
CDR3nt: TGTGCCAGCAGCTTGTATGGTAGGGGAAACTATGACTACACCTTC
CDR3aa: CASSLYGRGNYDYTF

j_gene: TRBJ2-2
d_gene: NA
abundance: NA
v_gene: TRBV29-1
len: 16
CDR3nt: TGCGGCGTTGAAATTTGTGGGGGAGGGAACACCGGGGAGCTGTTTTTT
CDR3aa: CGVEICGGGNTGELFF

j_gene: TRBJ1-6
d_gene: NA
abundance: many
v_gene: TRBV30
len: 14
CDR3nt: TGTGCCTGGAGTGTACGGGACGGCAGATTACCCCTCCACTTT
CDR3aa: CAWSVRDGRLPLHF

j_gene: TRBJ2-7
d_gene: NA
abundance: NA
v_gene: TRBV28
len: 12
CDR3nt: TGTGCCAGCAGTCTTCATGGTGACGAGCAGTACTTC
CDR3aa: CASSLHGDEQYF

j_gene: TRBJ2-3
d_gene: NA
abundance: NA
v_gene: TRBV11-2
len: 15
CDR3nt: TGTACCAGCAGCTTTCAGGCTCATAGCACAGATACGCAGTATTTT
CDR3aa: CTSSFQAHSTDTQYF

j_gene: TRBJ2-3
d_gene: TRBD2
abundance: NA
v_gene: TRBV6-5
len: 17
CDR3nt: TGTGCCATCAGTTCCTTCCGTATAGCGGGAGGGGGAGATACGCAGTATTTT
CDR3aa: CAISSFRIAGGGDTQYF

j_gene: TRBJ2-7
d_gene: NA
abundance: once
v_gene: TRBV13
len: 15
CDR3nt: NA
CDR3aa: CASGFGQGAHYEQHF

j_gene: TRBJ2-2
d_gene: NA
abundance: NA
v_gene: TRBV6-1
len: 15
CDR3nt: TGTGCCAGCAGTGAGAAGCTAGCAGTCACCTGGGAGCTGTTTTTT
CDR3aa: CASSEKLAVTWELFF

j_gene: TRBJ2-6
d_gene: NA
abundance: once
v_gene: TRBV7-9
len: 16
CDR3nt: TGTGCCAGCAGTCCGAGTAGGGGTATGGGGACCAACGTCCTGACTTTC
CDR3aa: CASSPSRGMGTNVLTF

j_gene: TRBJ2-3
d_gene: NA
abundance: many
v_gene: TRBV2
len: 14
CDR3nt: TGTGCCAGCAGCGCCAATCTGATTTGGGATACGCAGTATTTT
CDR3aa: CASSANLIWDTQYF

j_gene: TRBJ2-7
d_gene: NA
abundance: many
v_gene: TRBV28
len: 13
CDR3nt: TGTGCCTCCCGACCTGGACCAGCGGGCGAGCAGTACTTC
CDR3aa: CASRPGPAGEQYF

j_gene: TRBJ1-2
d_gene: NA
abundance: NA
v_gene: TRBV6-5
len: 12
CDR3nt: TGTGCCAGCAATCCGGGGTTGGGCAACTACACCTTC
CDR3aa: CASNPGLGNYTF

j_gene: TRBJ2-7
d_gene: TRBD1
abundance: NA
v_gene: TRBV11-2
len: 16
CDR3nt: TGTGCCAGCAGCTTAGAGATCCGGACAGGGACAGGTGAGCAGTACTTC
CDR3aa: CASSLEIRTGTGEQYF

j_gene: TRBJ1-2
d_gene: NA
abundance: few
v_gene: TRBV4-2
len: 13
CDR3nt: TGTGCCAGCAGCCAAGGTGAAAGGAATGGCTACACCTTC
CDR3aa: CASSQGERNGYTF

j_gene: TRBJ1-5
d_gene: NA
abundance: NA
v_gene: TRBV2
len: 14
CDR3nt: TGTGCCAGCAGTGAAGTGTATAGCAATCAGCTCCAGCATTTT
CDR3aa: CASSEVYSNQLQHF

j_gene: TRBJ2-1
d_gene: TRBD2
abundance: few
v_gene: TRBV24-1
len: 18
CDR3nt: TGTGCCACCAGTGATGCTAGCGGGAGGGATAACTACTACAATGAGCAGTTCTTC
CDR3aa: CATSDASGRDNYYNEQFF

j_gene: TRBJ2-1
d_gene: NA
abundance: NA
v_gene: TRBV29-1
len: 13
CDR3nt: TGCAGCGTTGAGGGCCCACACTACAATGTGCAGTTCTTC
CDR3aa: CSVEGPHYNVQFF

j_gene: TRBJ2-2
d_gene: NA
abundance: NA
v_gene: TRBV12-3/TRBV12-4
len: 13
CDR3nt: NA
CDR3aa: CASILVLGGELFF

j_gene: TRBJ2-7
d_gene: NA
abundance: NA
v_gene: TRBV9
len: 15
CDR3nt: TGTACCAGCACCCCGGGACTCTCATCAGCCTACGAGCAGTACTTC
CDR3aa: CTSTPGLSSAYEQYF

j_gene: TRBJ2-7
d_gene: TRBD1
abundance: NA
v_gene: TRBV5-1
len: 13
CDR3nt: TGCGCAATCAGTCACCCGGGACAGGAGATGGAGTACTTC
CDR3aa: CAISHPGQEMEYF

j_gene: TRBJ2-6
d_gene: TRBD1
abundance: NA
v_gene: TRBV6-5
len: 17
CDR3nt: TGTGCCAGTAGATTAGGACAGGGATCCTCTGGGGCCAACGTCCTGCCTTTC
CDR3aa: CASRLGQGSSGANVLPF

j_gene: TRBJ2-1
d_gene: TRBD2
abundance: NA
v_gene: TRBV29-1
len: 14
CDR3nt: TGCAACGTTGGAGGACTAGCAGTCAGGAATGAGCAGTTCTTC
CDR3aa: CNVGGLAVRNEQFF

j_gene: TRBJ2-2
d_gene: NA
abundance: NA
v_gene: TRBV11-1
len: 14
CDR3nt: TGTGTCAACAGCTTAGGTTTACACACCGGGGAGCTGTTTTTT
CDR3aa: CVNSLGLHTGELFF

j_gene: TRBJ2-1
d_gene: NA
abundance: NA
v_gene: TRBV29-1
len: 11
CDR3nt: TGCAGCCTGTACAGGGCGGGTGATCAGTTCTTC
CDR3aa: CSLYRAGDQFF

j_gene: TRBJ2-7
d_gene: NA
abundance: NA
v_gene: TRBV7-9
len: 15
CDR3nt: TGTGTCAGCAGCTTAGCGGATAGGGAATCCTACGAGCAGTACTTC
CDR3aa: CVSSLADRESYEQYF